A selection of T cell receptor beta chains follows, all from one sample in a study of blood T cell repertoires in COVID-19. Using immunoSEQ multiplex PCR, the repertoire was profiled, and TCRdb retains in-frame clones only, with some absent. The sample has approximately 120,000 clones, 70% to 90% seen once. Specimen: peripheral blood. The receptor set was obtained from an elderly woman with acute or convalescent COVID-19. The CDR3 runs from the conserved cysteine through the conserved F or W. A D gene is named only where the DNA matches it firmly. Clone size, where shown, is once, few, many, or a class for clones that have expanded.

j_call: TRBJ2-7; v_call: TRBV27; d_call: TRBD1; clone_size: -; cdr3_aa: CASSPGTGSAEQYF; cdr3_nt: TGTGCCAGCAGTCCCGGGACAGGGTCCGCCGAGCAGTACTTC
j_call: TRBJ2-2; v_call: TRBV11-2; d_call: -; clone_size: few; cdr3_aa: CASNRELTGELFF; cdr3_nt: TGTGCCAGCAACCGGGAGCTCACCGGGGAGCTGTTTTTT
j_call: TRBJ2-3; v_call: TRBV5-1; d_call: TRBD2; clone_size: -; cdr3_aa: CASSLAYWGGGADTQYF; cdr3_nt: TGCGCCAGCAGCTTGGCTTATTGGGGCGGGGGGGCAGATACGCAGTATTTT
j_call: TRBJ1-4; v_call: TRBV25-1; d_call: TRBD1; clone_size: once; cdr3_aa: CASSKGTGILRNEKLFF; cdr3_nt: TGTGCCAGCAGTAAAGGGACAGGAATACTAAGGAATGAAAAACTGTTTTTT
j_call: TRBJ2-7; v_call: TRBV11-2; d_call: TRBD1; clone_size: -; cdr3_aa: CASSALWDRGKYEQYF; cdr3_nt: TGTGCCAGCAGCGCCCTGTGGGACAGGGGAAAATACGAGCAGTACTTC
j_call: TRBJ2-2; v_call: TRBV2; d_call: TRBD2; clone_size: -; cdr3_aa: CASSGTSGITGELFF; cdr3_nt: TGTGCCAGTTCAGGGACTAGCGGGATTACCGGGGAGCTGTTTTTT
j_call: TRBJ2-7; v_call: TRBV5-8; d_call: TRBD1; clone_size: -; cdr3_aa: CASSPGGGTGAYEQYF; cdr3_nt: TGTGCCAGCAGCCCGGGAGGGGGGACAGGGGCATACGAGCAGTACTTC
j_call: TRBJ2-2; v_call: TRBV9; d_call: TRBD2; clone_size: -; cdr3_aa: CASSPLAGGHTGELFF; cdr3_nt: TGTGCCAGCAGCCCACTAGCGGGGGGCCACACCGGGGAGCTGTTTTTT
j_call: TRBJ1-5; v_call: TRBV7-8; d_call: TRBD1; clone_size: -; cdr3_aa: CASSEDRNQPQHF; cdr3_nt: TGTGCCAGCAGCGAGGACAGGAATCAGCCCCAGCATTTT
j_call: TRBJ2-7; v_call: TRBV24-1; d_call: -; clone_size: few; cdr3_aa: CATSPGRGVLSYEQYF; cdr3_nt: TGTGCCACCAGTCCAGGCAGGGGGGTACTCTCCTACGAGCAGTACTTC
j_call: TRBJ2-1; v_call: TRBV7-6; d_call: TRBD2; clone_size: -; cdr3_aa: CASSAGLAGSEQFF; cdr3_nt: TGTGCCAGCAGTGCCGGACTAGCGGGGTCTGAGCAGTTCTTC
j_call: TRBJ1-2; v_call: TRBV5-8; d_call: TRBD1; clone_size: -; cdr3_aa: CASSSNAGGAGYYGYTF; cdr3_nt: TGTGCCAGCAGCTCTAACGCAGGGGGCGCCGGCTACTATGGCTACACCTTC
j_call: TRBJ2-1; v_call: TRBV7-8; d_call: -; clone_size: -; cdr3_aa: CASSLAGGSEQFF; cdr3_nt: TGTGCCAGCAGCTTAGCCGGGGGATCTGAACAGTTCTTC
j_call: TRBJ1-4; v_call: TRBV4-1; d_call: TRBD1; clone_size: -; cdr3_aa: CASSQEVRTGNEKLFF; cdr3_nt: TGCGCCAGCAGCCAAGAAGTAAGGACAGGGAATGAAAAACTGTTTTTT
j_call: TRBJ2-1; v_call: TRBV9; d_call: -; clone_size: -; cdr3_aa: CASSVALYDEQFF; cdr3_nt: TGTGCCAGCAGCGTGGCCCTTTACGATGAGCAGTTCTTC
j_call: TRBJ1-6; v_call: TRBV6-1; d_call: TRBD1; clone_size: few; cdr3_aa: CASSEVDRVNSPLHF; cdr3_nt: TGTGCCAGCAGTGAAGTGGACAGGGTCAATTCACCCCTCCACTTT
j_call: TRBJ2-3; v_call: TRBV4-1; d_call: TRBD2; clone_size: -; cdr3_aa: CASSPLSGRVTDTQYF; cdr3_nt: TGCGCCAGCAGCCCGCTTAGCGGGAGAGTCACAGATACGCAGTATTTT
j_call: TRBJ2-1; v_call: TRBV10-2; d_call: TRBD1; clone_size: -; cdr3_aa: CASRDRAYNEQFF; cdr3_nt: TGCGCCAGCAGGGACAGGGCCTACAATGAGCAGTTCTTC
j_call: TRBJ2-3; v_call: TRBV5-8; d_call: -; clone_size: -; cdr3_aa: CASATGRTDTQYF; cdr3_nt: TGTGCCAGTGCGACAGGCCGCACAGATACGCAGTATTTT
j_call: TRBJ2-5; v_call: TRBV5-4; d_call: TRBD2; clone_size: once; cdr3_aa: CASSVQAGGQETQYF; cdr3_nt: TGTGCCAGCAGCGTACAAGCGGGGGGGCAAGAGACCCAGTACTTC
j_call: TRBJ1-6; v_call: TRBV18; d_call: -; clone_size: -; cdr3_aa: CASSPRAGRGSPLHF; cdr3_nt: TGTGCCAGCTCACCACGGGCCGGTCGGGGTTCACCCCTCCACTTT
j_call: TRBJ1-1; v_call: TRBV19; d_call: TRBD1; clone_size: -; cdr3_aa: CASSMSRGQRRRTEAFF; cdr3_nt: TGTGCCAGTAGTATGAGCAGGGGGCAAAGGCGGAGGACTGAAGCTTTCTTT
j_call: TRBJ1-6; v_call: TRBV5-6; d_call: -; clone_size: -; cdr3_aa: CASSLAGLNSPLHF; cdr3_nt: TGTGCCAGCAGCTTGGCAGGGCTTAATTCACCCCTCCACTTT
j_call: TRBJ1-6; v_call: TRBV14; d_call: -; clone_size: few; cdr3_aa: CASSQVWGRGNSPLHF; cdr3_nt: TGTGCCAGCAGCCAAGTCTGGGGCAGGGGAAATTCACCCCTCCACTTT
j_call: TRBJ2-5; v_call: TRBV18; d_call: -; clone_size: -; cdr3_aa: CASSPQQETQYF; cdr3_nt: TGTGCCAGCTCACCCCAGCAAGAGACCCAGTACTTC
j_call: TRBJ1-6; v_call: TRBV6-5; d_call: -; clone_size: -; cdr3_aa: CASRPTGDGLHF; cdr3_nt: TGTGCCAGCAGACCGACAGGTGATGGACTCCACTTT
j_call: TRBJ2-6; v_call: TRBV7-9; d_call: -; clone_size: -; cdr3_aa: CASSPTRDTPRVANVLTF; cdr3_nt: TGTGCCAGCAGCCCAACCCGGGACACTCCTCGGGTGGCCAACGTCCTGACTTTC
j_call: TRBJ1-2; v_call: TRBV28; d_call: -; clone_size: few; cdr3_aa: CASSLPGYGYTF; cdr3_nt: TGTGCCAGCAGTTTACCGGGCTATGGCTACACCTTC
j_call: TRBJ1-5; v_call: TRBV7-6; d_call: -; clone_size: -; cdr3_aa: CASSPPGGQPQHF; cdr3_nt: TGTGCCAGCAGCCCCCCGGGTGGGCAGCCCCAGCATTTT